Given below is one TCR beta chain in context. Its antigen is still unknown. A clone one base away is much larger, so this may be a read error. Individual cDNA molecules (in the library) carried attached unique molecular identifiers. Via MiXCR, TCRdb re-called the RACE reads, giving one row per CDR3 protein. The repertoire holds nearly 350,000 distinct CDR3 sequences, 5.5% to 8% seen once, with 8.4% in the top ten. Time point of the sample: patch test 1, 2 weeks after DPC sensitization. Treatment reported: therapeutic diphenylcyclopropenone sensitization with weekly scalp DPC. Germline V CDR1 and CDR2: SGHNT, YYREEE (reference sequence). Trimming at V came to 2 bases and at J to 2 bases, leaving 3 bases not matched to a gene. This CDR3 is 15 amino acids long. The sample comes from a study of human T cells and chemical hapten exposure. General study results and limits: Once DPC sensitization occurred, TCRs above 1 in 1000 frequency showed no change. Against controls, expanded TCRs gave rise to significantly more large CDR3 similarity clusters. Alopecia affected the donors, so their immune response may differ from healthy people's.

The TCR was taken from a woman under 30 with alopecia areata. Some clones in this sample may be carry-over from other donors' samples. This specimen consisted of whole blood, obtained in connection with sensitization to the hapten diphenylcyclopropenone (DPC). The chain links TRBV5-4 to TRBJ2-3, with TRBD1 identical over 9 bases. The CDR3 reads CASSLGQGNTDTQYF. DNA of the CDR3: TGTGCCAGCAGCTTAGGACAGGGGAACACAGATACGCAGTATTTT.